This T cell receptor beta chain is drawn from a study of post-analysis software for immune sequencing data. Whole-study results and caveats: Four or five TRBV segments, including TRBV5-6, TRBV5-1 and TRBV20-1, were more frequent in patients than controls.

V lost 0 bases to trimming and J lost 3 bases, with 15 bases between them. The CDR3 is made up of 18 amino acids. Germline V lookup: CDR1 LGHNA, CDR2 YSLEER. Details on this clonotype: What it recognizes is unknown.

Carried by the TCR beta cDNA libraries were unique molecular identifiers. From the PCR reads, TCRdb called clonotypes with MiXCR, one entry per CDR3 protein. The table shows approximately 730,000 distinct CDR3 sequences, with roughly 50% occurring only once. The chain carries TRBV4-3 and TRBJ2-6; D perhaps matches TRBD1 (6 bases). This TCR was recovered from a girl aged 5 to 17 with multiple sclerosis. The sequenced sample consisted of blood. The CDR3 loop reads CASSQDSAGAGGANVLTF. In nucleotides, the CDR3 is TGCGCCAGCAGCCAAGATTCGGCAGGGGCTGGTGGGGCCAACGTCCTGACTTTC.